This is a list of T cell receptor beta chains from one sample in a study of T cell responses to AZD1222 COVID-19 vaccine. Some clones are missing from TCRdb's copy, which holds only in-frame ones; the method was immunoSEQ multiplex PCR. The sample includes fewer than 130,000 clones, 88% seen only once; the top ten take around 1.5%. Specimen: peripheral blood, collected on day 0 of AZD1222 vaccination. The receptor source for this set is an adult in good health. Both conserved end residues are part of each CDR3. A D gene is named only where the DNA matches it firmly. Expanded clones get a size class; other rows say once, few or many, or leave the size out.

NA,NA,TRBJ1-2,TRBV30,CAWSPSRSYQHGYTF,TGTGCCTGGAGTCCAAGCCGTTCGTACCAGCATGGCTACACCTTC
NA,TRBD1,TRBJ1-6,TRBV28,CASSFDRGKNSPLHF,TGTGCCAGCAGTTTTGACAGGGGTAAAAATTCACCCCTCCACTTT
NA,NA,TRBJ1-1,TRBV5-6,CASSLAAGVDTEAFF,TGTGCCAGCAGCTTGGCGGCAGGGGTGGACACTGAAGCTTTCTTT
NA,TRBD1,TRBJ1-2,TRBV6-5,CASAQNRQGGFGYTF,TGTGCCAGCGCCCAAAACAGACAGGGTGGGTTTGGCTACACCTTC
NA,NA,TRBJ1-2,TRBV30,CAWSGQQVSYGYTF,TGTGCCTGGAGTGGCCAACAGGTTAGCTATGGCTACACCTTC
NA,NA,TRBJ2-7,TRBV11-1,CASSFVTGEQYF,TGTGCCAGCAGCTTTGTAACTGGCGAGCAGTACTTC
NA,NA,TRBJ1-2,TRBV10-3,CAISGDGIYGYTF,TGTGCCATCAGTGGAGATGGGATCTATGGCTACACCTTC
NA,NA,TRBJ2-2,TRBV24-1,CATSDFKGNTGELFF,TGTGCCACCAGTGATTTCAAGGGGAACACCGGGGAGCTGTTTTTT
NA,NA,TRBJ2-1,TRBV2,CASSFRGGGSNEQFF,TGTGCCAGCAGTTTCAGGGGGGGAGGTTCGAATGAGCAGTTCTTC
once,NA,TRBJ1-1,TRBV18,CASSPTQGNEAFF,TGTGCCAGCTCACCAACCCAGGGAAATGAAGCTTTCTTT
once,NA,TRBJ1-1,TRBV6-5,CASSPGLGRWAFF,TGTGCCAGCAGCCCCGGACTCGGCAGGTGGGCTTTCTTT
NA,TRBD1,TRBJ1-2,TRBV6-5,CASKGTGVFYGYTF,TGTGCCAGCAAGGGGACAGGGGTGTTCTATGGCTACACCTTC
once,NA,TRBJ2-1,TRBV4-1,CASSQERDAYNEQFF,TGCGCCAGCAGCCAAGAGCGGGACGCCTACAATGAGCAGTTCTTC
once,NA,TRBJ2-6,TRBV3-1/TRBV3-2,CASTSSGANVLTF,TGTGCCAGCACGTCTTCTGGGGCCAACGTCCTGACTTTC
NA,NA,TRBJ1-1,TRBV19,CASSLLTGTIEAFF,TGTGCCAGTAGTCTCTTGACAGGTACCATTGAAGCTTTCTTT
NA,NA,TRBJ2-2,TRBV10-3,CAISESLSGELFF,TGTGCCATCAGTGAGTCGCTTTCCGGGGAGCTGTTTTTT
NA,NA,TRBJ1-2,TRBV4-1,CASSPINRDDYGYTF,TGCGCCAGCAGCCCAATAAACAGGGATGACTATGGCTACACCTTC
NA,NA,TRBJ1-1,TRBV27,CASSLLGGMNTEAFF,TGTGCCAGCAGTTTATTAGGTGGGATGAACACTGAAGCTTTCTTT